This entry lists 18 T cell receptor beta chains sequenced from one sample in a study of T cell responses to AZD1222 COVID-19 vaccine. The repertoire was sequenced with immunoSEQ multiplex PCR; TCRdb's copy has only in-frame clones and lacks some. The sample carries 100,000 to 130,000 clones, roughly 84% recorded once. Sequences were derived from peripheral blood, sampled on day 0 of AZD1222 vaccination. The receptors shown here come from an adult in good health.

This chain connects TRBV9 to TRBJ2-1, with 7 bases fitting TRBD1. With V trimmed by 0 bases and J by 0 bases, 9 bases remained unmatched. The V gene's germline CDR1 is SGDLS and CDR2 YYNGEE. The CDR3 covers 18 residues. The CDR3 bases are TGTGCCAGCAGCGTAGAAGCGGACAGGCGTACCTCCTACAATGAGCAGTTCTTC. This codes for CASSVEADRRTSYNEQFF.

The chain links TRBV7-9 to TRBJ2-5; weak D call: TRBD1 (6 bases). The CDR3 has 15 amino acids. Germline assignment: CDR1 SEHNR and CDR2 FQNEAQ (reference sequence). V dropped 2 bases and J dropped 2 bases, with 12 bases sitting between them. The CDR3 DNA follows: TGTGCCAGCAGCTTAACAGGGTCCAAGCAAGAGACCCAGTACTTC. Its protein is CASSLTGSKQETQYF.

The rearrangement uses TRBV11-2 and TRBJ2-6, with 11 bases aligning to TRBD2. The CDR3 consists of 17 residues. Germline V gene data show CDR1 as SGHAT and CDR2 as FQNNGV. Trimming removed 3 bases from V and 0 bases from J; junction bases left unmatched: 1. The CDR3 DNA reads as TGTGCCAGCAGCTTTACTAGCGGGAGCTCTGGGGCCAACGTCCTGACTTTC. Amino acids: CASSFTSGSSGANVLTF.

J is TRBJ1-1 and V is TRBV7-8; the D gene is possibly TRBD1 (5 bases). Trimming removed 5 bases from V and 3 bases from J, with 16 bases in between. The CDR3 loop spans 15 amino acids. Germline lookup yields CDR1 SGHVS and CDR2 FQNEAQ. CDR3 nucleotides: TGTGCCAGCAGCCTATCCGCGGGGGGGTACACTGAAGCTTTCTTT. This encodes CASSLSAGGYTEAFF.

V gene TRBV18 combines with J gene TRBJ1-1, with TRBD1 as a possible D gene (5 bases). The germline V gene has CDR1 KGHSH and CDR2 LQKENI. The CDR3 is made up of 17 amino acids. V lost 6 bases and J lost 7, with 27 bases in between. CDR3 nucleotides: TGTGCCAGCTCGTCGCCAGGGACCCCAAACGTTAACGGTGAAGCTTTCTTT. Translating it yields CASSSPGTPNVNGEAFF.

The chain is built from TRBV7-2 and TRBJ1-4, with 8 bases matching TRBD1. CDR3 length: 15 residues. Germline values: CDR1 SGHTA, CDR2 FQGNSA. Unmatched junction bases numbered 7, after V lost 2 bases and J lost 8 bases. The CDR3 DNA is TGTGCCAGCAGCTTACTGGGGACAGGAGGCGAAAAACTGTTTTTT. It is translated as CASSLLGTGGEKLFF.

The J gene is TRBJ2-3, the V gene TRBV6-5; 10 bases align to TRBD1. The trim removed 7 bases at V and 4 bases at J, leaving 5 bases unmatched. Germline V CDR1 and CDR2: MNHEY, SVGAGI. This CDR3 comprises 14 residues. The chain's CDR3 is CASIDRGRSDTQYF. The CDR3 nucleotides read TGTGCCAGCATAGACAGGGGGCGGTCAGATACGCAGTATTTT.

The chain joins TRBV30 to TRBJ2-2; 11 nucleotides agree with TRBD1. Germline CDR1 reads GTSNPN; CDR2 reads SVGIG (reference sequence). V was clipped by 3 bases and J by 4 bases; unmatched bases: 1. The CDR3 contains 14 residues. The CDR3 reads CAWRGTGGTGELFF. In DNA form, the CDR3 reads TGTGCCTGGAGGGGGACAGGGGGCACCGGGGAGCTGTTTTTT.

The J gene is TRBJ2-3, the V gene TRBV3-1 (or the pseudogene TRBV3-2), with TRBD2 matching over 10 bases. The germline V gene has CDR1 LGHDT and CDR2 YNNKEL (reference sequence). V lost 0 bases and J lost 1; bases outside the gene matches: 10. The CDR3 covers 19 residues. The CDR3 DNA reads as TGTGCCAGCAGCCAAGATAGTACTAGCGGGGATACTGGCACAGATACGCAGTATTTT. Encoded protein: CASSQDSTSGDTGTDTQYF.

The genes are TRBV5-8 and TRBJ1-5; 12 positions agree with TRBD1. The CDR3 totals 20 residues. V shed 1 base and J 0 bases; nucleotides not matched to a gene: 11. Germline CDR1 SGHTS, CDR2 YDEGEE. CDR3 protein: CASSLLYGTGGFISNQPQHF. The CDR3 DNA is TGTGCCAGCAGCTTGTTATACGGGACAGGGGGCTTTATTAGCAATCAGCCCCAGCATTTT. The full variable domain, completed using reference TRBV5-8 and TRBJ1-5, is EAGVTQSPTHLIKTRGQQATLRCSPISGHTSVYWYQQALGLGLQFLLWYDEGEERNRGNFPPRFSGRQFPNYSSELNVNALELEDSALYLCASSLLYGTGGFISNQPQHFGDGTRLSIL.

The CDR3 reads CASSPPGANTEAFF. The CDR3 DNA sequence: TGTGCCAGCAGTCCCCCGGGGGCGAACACTGAAGCTTTCTTT. The V gene is TRBV7-3, the J gene TRBJ1-1, with D possibly TRBD1 on 6 matching bases. Germline V gene sequence: CDR1 SGHTA, CDR2 FQGTGA. The CDR3 has 14 residues. V lost 6 bases, J lost 1 base, and 12 bases lay in between. The whole variable domain, filled in from reference TRBV7-3 and TRBJ1-1, reads GAGVSQTPSNKVTEKGKYVELRCDPISGHTALYWYRQSLGQGPEFLIYFQGTGAADDSGLPNDRFFAVRPEGSVSTLKIQRTERGDSAVYLCASSPPGANTEAFFGQGTRLTVV.

The V gene is TRBV18, the J gene TRBJ1-2, with TRBD1 matching 8 bases. Looked up from germline, CDR1 is KGHSH and CDR2 is LQKENI. After removal of 3 bases from V and 7 bases from J, the junction contained 7 bases not matched to a gene. CDR3 length equals 14 residues. For the CDR3, the DNA is TGTGCCAGCTCACCGACAGGGGAAATTAGTGGCTACACCTTC. Its translation is CASSPTGEISGYTF.

The chain employs TRBV6-1 and TRBJ2-7, with D perhaps matching TRBD1 or TRBD2 (5 bases each). This CDR3 is 13 amino acids long. CDR1 MNHNS and CDR2 SASEGT come from the germline V gene. The germline V and J ends were trimmed by 3 bases and 9 bases, with 15 bases remaining between them. The CDR3 is CASSEGTSPTQYF. Here the CDR3 DNA reads TGTGCCAGCAGTGAGGGGACGTCCCCCACGCAGTACTTC.

Written as DNA, the CDR3 is TGTGCCAGCAGGGGGAGAGATACGCAGTATTTT. It yields the protein CASRGRDTQYF. This rearrangement joins TRBV28 to TRBJ2-3, with D possibly TRBD2 on 5 matching bases. From germline, CDR1 is MDHEN and CDR2 SYDVKM. The length of the CDR3 is 11 residues. With 6 bases removed from V and 5 bases from J, the gap between germline ends came to 6 bases.

J is TRBJ1-3 and V is TRBV5-1; TRBD1 matches 7 bases. V dropped 4 bases and J dropped 2; count of bases not matched to a gene: 9. Germline values: CDR1 SGHRS, CDR2 YFSETQ. CDR3 length equals 16 residues. CDR3 residues: CASSLTGIDTGNTIYF. The CDR3 nucleotides read TGCGCCAGCAGCCTGACAGGGATTGATACTGGAAACACCATATATTTT.

The chain links TRBV5-4 to TRBJ2-7; 10 nucleotides align to TRBD1. Germline V gene data show CDR1 as SGHNT and CDR2 as YYREEE (reference sequence). The CDR3 runs 16 residues. V lost 9 bases and J lost 0; bases outside the gene matches: 12. In DNA form, the CDR3 reads TGTGCCATGACAGGGGGCGTTTTCCCTCGCTCCTACGAGCAGTACTTC. It codes for CAMTGGVFPRSYEQYF.

The chain joins TRBV4-2 to TRBJ1-1, with D possibly TRBD1 on 5 matching bases. Germline CDR1 LGHNA, CDR2 YNFKEQ. The germline V and J ends were trimmed by 4 bases and 0 bases, with 12 bases remaining between them. This CDR3 contains 15 residues. In nucleotides, the CDR3 is TGTGCCAGCAGCCGAGAGACAGTTATGAACACTGAAGCTTTCTTT. Its protein is CASSRETVMNTEAFF.

The V and J genes are TRBV19 and TRBJ1-1; D is ambiguous. With 3 bases removed from V and 1 base from J, the gap between germline ends came to 12 bases. The CDR3 is 15 amino acids. CDR1 is LNHDA and CDR2 is SQIVND in the germline V gene (reference sequence). This chain's CDR3 is CASSIGGNWNTEAFF. The CDR3 DNA reads TGTGCCAGTAGTATTGGCGGAAACTGGAACACTGAAGCTTTCTTT.